Many counts were recorded for the clone carrying this T cell receptor (beta chain). Its antigen is still unknown. The CDR3 is 14 amino acids. Germline CDR1 SGDLS, CDR2 YYNGEE. V lost 2 bases and J 5 bases, leaving 14 bases between the germline ends. The data were taken from a study of neurological immune-mediated disorders. Findings and caveats of the study: CDR3 amino acid sequences of expanded clones were not shared across subjects, a result suggesting private repertoires in all groups.

Synthesis of cDNA used 5'RACE (with 10-nucleotide random UMIs). TCRdb fed the 5' RACE reads into MiXCR, producing one record per CDR3 protein. The data contain about 60,000 distinct CDR3 sequences, about 4% of them seen just once; the ten biggest clones take up 2.9%. Sequencing was carried out using PBMCs. The genes are TRBV9 and TRBJ2-7; weak D call: TRBD1 (5 bases). The TCR comes from a man aged 45 to 65 with multiple sclerosis. Written as DNA, the CDR3 is TGTGCCAGCAGCGTTGGGGCAGACTGGGACGAGCAGTACTTC. Residues: CASSVGADWDEQYF.